This T cell receptor (beta chain) comes out of a study of shared clonotypes between healthy human individuals. The assay was immunoSEQ multiplex PCR, and TCRdb's table has in-frame clones only and misses some. The data show about 700,000 clones, about 92% seen once. Only CD45RO-negative cells positively selected for CCR7 counted as naive CD8 cells, so terminally differentiated effector memory CD45RA+ cells were excluded. Material: naive CD8+ T cells sorted from blood. This TCR was recovered from a man aged 30 to 45 in good health.

This CDR3 reads CATSRDSSGRANEQFF. CDR3 nucleotide sequence: TGTGCCACCAGCAGAGACTCCAGCGGGAGGGCCAATGAGCAGTTCTTC. This rearrangement joins TRBV15 to TRBJ2-1, with 10 nucleotides matching TRBD2. The V gene end was trimmed by 0 bases and the J gene end by 6 bases; junction bases not matched to a gene: 5. The germline V gene has CDR1 LNHNV and CDR2 YYDKDF (reference sequence). This CDR3 region has 16 residues.